This T cell receptor (beta chain) was observed in a study of cytomegalovirus exposure and HLA in healthy donors listed by TCRdb under 2017. Some background on the complete study: According to an earlier analysis of several hundred of the donors, some 180 million T cells yielded over 90 million unique TCR beta sequences and 276 Gb of sequence data. Of the approximately 400 genotyped donors, 80% to 90% were placed in the genetic ancestry cluster associated with self-reported Caucasian donors. Besides the first cohort of under 700 subjects, a separate validation cohort made up of over a hundred different subjects was used. Five DR-DQ haplotypes were handled as single units for association and clustering because linkage in the cohort was strong. The number of typed donors differed by locus: roughly 629-630 for A, B, C, DRB1 and DQB1; 500 to 550 for DQA1; roughly 600 for DPA1; and 450 to 480 for DPB1. Both class I and class II loci were covered by HLA typing, at four-digit resolution. The study used immunosequencing to profile the T cell repertoires of some 600 subjects and linked those repertoires to cytomegalovirus serostatus. To study patterns of TCR occurrence, a later analysis re-analyzed previously published TCR beta repertoires from just over 650 donors and added high-resolution HLA genotyping. An early release that covered some 630 HLA-typed donors contained approximately 300 gigabases of sequencing data and tens of millions of unique TCR sequences. The study aimed to test whether cataloging public T cell receptors could reveal signatures of past pathogen exposure. On average, roughly 200,000 unique TCR beta nucleotide sequences were sequenced per donor among about 400 genotyped donors of the cohort, with 15% to 20% of those sequences being non-productive. Donor age, sex, ethnicity and CMV serostatus were collected together with the repertoire data. Every discovery cohort repertoire had been produced on one sequencing platform. An earlier analysis of 587 of the donors applied high-throughput TCR beta sequencing to assess whether each TCR beta V gene segment acted as functional or pseudogenic. In the later analysis, no new phenotypic data were used to find candidate immune exposures; instead, reliance was placed on TCR beta sequences and their occurrence across donors. In a later genetic analysis, genome-wide SNP genotypes for about 65% of the roughly 700 donors were used, and that subset was treated as a discovery cohort. To predict cytomegalovirus infection status, the study brought together high-throughput TCR immunosequencing, statistical association of individual TCRs with disease status, and machine learning.

The cohort comprised under 700 healthy bone marrow donors. At the time of sampling, every cohort member was nominally healthy, though immune exposures that went unrecorded were likely present. The donor tested CMV seronegative and was one of the 352 seronegative cohort members. A peripheral blood sample was collected from each donor, and TCR beta sequencing was performed on peripheral blood mononuclear cells. Genomic DNA was extracted from the blood cell samples with the Qiagen DNeasy Blood Extraction Kit. Concerning this clone: Its specific antigen is unknown. No quality values exist for individual bases; no much larger clone is one base distant.

Beyond this particular receptor, the publication reports: Because HLA typing was unavailable for some donors at each locus, only the typed subset was used in association tests. The 87-base-pair reads could not distinguish some IMGT-functional V segments, including TRBV6-2 and TRBV6-3, so those segments were excluded. In vitro tests confirmed that three of the cytomegalovirus-associated TCR beta chains recognize cytomegalovirus antigens. V-gene and J-gene trimming of TCR beta chains was associated with a missense DCLRE1C variant in a later genetic analysis, and the association was replicated in an independent cohort. Assigning TCR associations to individual alleles was difficult when HLA alleles, especially DR and DQ, strongly co-occurred. According to a later analysis, most CMV-associated TCR beta chains appeared to be HLA-restricted, and the HLA associations seemed to be driven largely by CMV exposure. In an earlier analysis of some 500 of the donors, most TCR beta V segments appeared in productive rearrangements about 90% or about 30% of the time, broadly matching IMGT annotations. According to a later analysis, parvovirus B19, influenza, CMV and Epstein-Barr virus appeared linked to several top co-occurrence clusters. In a later analysis, HLA-associated TCR beta chains showed more clonal expansion and lower generation probabilities than non-associated chains that were equally common. A cluster of highly shared sequence variants was judged likely to be a technical artifact of the sequencing pipeline. According to a later analysis, TCR association rates differed among HLA loci, with DRB1 alleles showing the most associated TCRs and HLA-C alleles showing the fewest. The classifier was reported to diagnose cytomegalovirus status with high specificity and sensitivity in both the original and validation cohorts. Linkage disequilibrium might explain the correlated functional status among segregating V segments, but an unknown experimental factor could not be excluded. Presence/absence analyses assumed roughly uniform sequencing depth across donors, an assumption that may not hold. Most TCR sequences were seen in very few donors, while some public TCRs were found in many individuals. A later analysis associated 17,000 or so TCR beta sequences with specific HLA alleles at a false discovery rate of 0.05. The authors suggested that the approach could potentially be generalized to other disease states and immunological phenotypes. Because counts were too low, about 15 rarely observed V segments, including chromosome 9 orphons, were left out of the earlier analysis of approximately 500 of the donors. A further reported finding was that TCR beta sequences accurately predicted the HLA-A and HLA-B alleles for most subjects in the first cohort. The cohort was sequenced for TCR beta chains only, and without alpha or paired-chain data the features that could be detected were limited. Compared with the roughly 670-donor mean, donors in an Asian-associated ancestry cluster had fewer N-insertions in productive TCRs, according to a later genetic analysis. A total of fewer than 200 TCR beta chains were listed by the study as associated with cytomegalovirus. For the cohort, immune exposure information was limited to CMV serostatus.

The receptor library was made with the immunoSEQ multiplex PCR assay. For the multiplex PCR, a mixture combining 60 forward primers for TCR Vbeta segments and 13 reverse primers for TCR Jbeta segments was used. Amplification of the CDR3 region of rearranged TCR beta genes was performed with a multiplex PCR assay on genomic DNA. On the Illumina HiSeq System, the amplified TCR beta libraries were sequenced as 87-base-pair reads. As for the original processing: Across the 640 or so repertoires, a later analysis counted some 80 million unique TCR beta chains, 8.5 million to 12 million of which were shared by at least two donors. To remove PCR and sequencing errors, raw reads were error-corrected and collapsed into unique sequences using a nearest-neighbor algorithm that merged closely related sequences. Alignment of CDR3 sequences to IMGT reference sequences was used to assign V, D and J gene segments. Each retained sequence needed at least a six-nucleotide match to both a V gene segment and a J gene segment. A rearrangement counted as productive if the CDR3 had no stop codons and remained in frame with V and J, and every other rearrangement counted as non-productive. Following IMGT convention, CDR3 was defined as the stretch from the second conserved V-encoded cysteine to the conserved J-encoded phenylalanine. The earlier analysis of 500 to 600 of the donors excluded sequences that lacked an unambiguous match to a single V gene segment. In an earlier analysis of almost 600 of the donors, a V segment was called functional when productive rearrangements were above 56.7%, and segregating when the standard deviation between donors exceeded 5%. To diagnose cytomegalovirus status from the catalog of TCR beta chain sequences, a statistical classification framework was built. In a later analysis, TCR nucleotide sequences were compared against IMGT/GENE-DB human TR gene sequences so that V and J genes could be assigned. Using the TCRdist pipeline, a later analysis assigned CDR3 sequences along with most-parsimonious VDJ recombination scenarios. In a later analysis, every TCR beta chain was defined by the combination of its CDR3 amino acid sequence and its V-gene family, and reads without a unique V-gene family were dropped. In a later analysis, fewer than 650 highly shared, low-generation-probability nucleotide sequences were removed to address suspected cross-contamination and a sequencing artifact. A later analysis calculated a clonal expansion index for each public chain from normalized within-repertoire ranks of inferred template counts. In a later analysis, generation probabilities were computed with a VDJ recombination model fitted to out-of-frame rearrangements, and the resulting probabilities were checked against IGoR. In a later analysis, hypergeometric tests were used to score TCR-TCR, TCR-HLA and TCR-CMV co-occurrence, with a repertoire-size bias correction applied to TCR pairs. To estimate false discovery rates, a later analysis permuted the HLA or CMV assignments 20 times. In a later analysis, co-occurring TCRs were grouped using DBSCAN, with TCRdist sequence similarity added in when clustering inside HLA-allele-positive subsets. Repertoires with fewer than 30,000 or more than 120,000 public chains, plus five repertoires with anomalous nucleotide sharing, were excluded from co-occurrence clustering. TCRdb retrieved this table from immuneACCESS and kept in-frame rearrangements only. Not all clones are present; in checked studies, unresolved V genes account for under half, and no reason is known for the remainder. That table furnishes V, J and clone size, whereas the DNA furnished D and trimming. The sample records approximately 130,000 clones, about 79% of which are singletons. Clones ranked in the top ten supply approximately 2.6% of the sample.

Trimming removed 0 bases from V and 3 bases from J, leaving 9 bases between the germline ends. The germline V gene supplies CDR1 SGHDT and CDR2 YYEEEE. The CDR3 measures 14 amino acids from cysteine to phenylalanine. The CDR3 DNA has 42 bases and is translated from base 1. The receptor was derived from a man aged 45-65 years in good health and CMV-seronegative. Material: PBMCs. The chain joins TRBV5-6 to TRBJ1-1; no D gene can be assigned with confidence. DNA sequence: TGTGCCAGCAGCTTGGGAGGCTTTGACACTGAAGCTTTCTTT. Its product reads: CASSLGGFDTEAFF.